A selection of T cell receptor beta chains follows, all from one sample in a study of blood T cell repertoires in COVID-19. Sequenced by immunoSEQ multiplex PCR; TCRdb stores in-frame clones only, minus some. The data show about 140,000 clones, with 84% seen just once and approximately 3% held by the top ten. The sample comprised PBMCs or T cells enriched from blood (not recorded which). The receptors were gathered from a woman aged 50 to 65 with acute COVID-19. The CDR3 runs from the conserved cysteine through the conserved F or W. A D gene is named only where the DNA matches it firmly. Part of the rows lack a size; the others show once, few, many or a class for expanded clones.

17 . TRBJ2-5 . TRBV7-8 CASSLNWGRKYQETQYF TGTGCCAGCAGCTTAAACTGGGGGAGGAAGTACCAAGAGACCCAGTACTTC
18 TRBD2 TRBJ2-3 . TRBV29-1 CSVVGGTSGRASTDTQYF TGCAGCGTTGTAGGAGGGACTAGCGGGAGAGCGAGCACAGATACGCAGTATTTT
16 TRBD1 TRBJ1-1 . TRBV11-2 CASSFQTGTANTEAFF TGTGCCAGCAGCTTCCAAACCGGGACAGCGAACACTGAAGCTTTCTTT
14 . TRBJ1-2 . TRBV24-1 CATSDLSGRGGYTF TGTGCCACCAGTGATTTATCGGGGAGAGGTGGCTACACCTTC
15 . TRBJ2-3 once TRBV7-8 CASSPWGVDTDTQYF TGTGCCAGCAGCCCATGGGGAGTTGACACAGATACGCAGTATTTT
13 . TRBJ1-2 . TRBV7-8 CASSSGTTRGYTF TGTGCCAGCAGCTCCGGGACAACCCGTGGCTACACCTTC
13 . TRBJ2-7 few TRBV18 CASSPPAGQGAYF TGTGCCAGCTCACCACCGGCAGGGCAGGGCGCGTACTTC
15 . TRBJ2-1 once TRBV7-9 CASTLGQAFYNEQFF TGTGCCAGCACCCTGGGACAAGCATTTTACAATGAGCAGTTCTTC
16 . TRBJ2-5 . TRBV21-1 CASTWCSDTTQETQYF TGTGCCAGCACGTGGTGCTCGGACACCACTCAAGAGACCCAGTACTTC
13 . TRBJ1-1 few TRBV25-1 CASSERSGRGPHF TGTGCCAGCAGTGAGCGCTCGGGCAGGGGTCCGCACTTT
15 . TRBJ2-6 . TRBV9 CASSAAEAGANVLTF TGTGCCAGCAGCGCCGCAGAAGCTGGGGCCAACGTCCTGACTTTC
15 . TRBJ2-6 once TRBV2 CASTQTSTRANVLTF TGTGCCAGCACCCAAACCTCCACAAGGGCCAACGTCCTGACTTTC
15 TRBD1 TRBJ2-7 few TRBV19 CASAAGTGFNYEQYF TGTGCCAGTGCAGCCGGGACAGGGTTCAACTACGAGCAGTACTTC
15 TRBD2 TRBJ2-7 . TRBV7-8 CASSSNSGRGYEQYF TGTGCCAGCAGCTCCAACAGCGGGAGAGGCTACGAGCAGTACTTC
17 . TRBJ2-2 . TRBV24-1 CATSDSKGTRPIGELFF TGTGCCACCAGTGATTCAAAAGGGACACGGCCTATCGGGGAGCTGTTTTTT
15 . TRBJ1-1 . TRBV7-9 CASSKGRGSTTEAFF TGTGCCAGCTCCAAGGGTAGAGGTAGTACCACTGAAGCTTTCTTT
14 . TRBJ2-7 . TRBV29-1 CSVVLGGRSYEQYF TGCAGCGTTGTTCTGGGGGGTAGGTCCTACGAGCAGTACTTC
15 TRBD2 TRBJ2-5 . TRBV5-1 CASSPGLAGEETQYF TGCGCCAGCAGCCCGGGACTAGCGGGAGAAGAGACCCAGTACTTC
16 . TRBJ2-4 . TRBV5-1 CASSLVAGLAKNIQYF TGCGCCAGCAGCTTGGTGGCAGGTCTAGCCAAAAACATTCAGTACTTC
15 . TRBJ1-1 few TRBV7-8 CASSIIRTLNTEAFF TGTGCCAGCAGTATTATCCGGACTCTGAACACTGAAGCTTTCTTT
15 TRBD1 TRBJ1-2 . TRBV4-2 CASSQGMGQSYGYTF TGTGCCAGCAGCCAGGGAATGGGACAGTCCTATGGCTACACCTTC
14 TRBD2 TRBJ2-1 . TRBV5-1 CASSSGGSIAEQFF TGCGCCAGCAGCTCGGGCGGGAGCATCGCTGAGCAGTTCTTC
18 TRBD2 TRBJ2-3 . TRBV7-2 CASSLGTSGRPSTDTQYF TGTGCCAGCAGCTTAGGGACTAGCGGGCGACCTAGCACAGATACGCAGTATTTT
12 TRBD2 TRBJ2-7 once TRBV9 CASSGLAGEQYF TGTGCCAGCAGCGGGCTAGCGGGTGAGCAGTACTTC
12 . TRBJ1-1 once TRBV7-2 CASSSRSFQAFF TGTGCCAGCAGCTCTAGGTCGTTTCAAGCTTTCTTT
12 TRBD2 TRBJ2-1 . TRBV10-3 CAISESSGTTFF TGTGCCATCAGTGAGTCAAGCGGGACCACGTTCTTC
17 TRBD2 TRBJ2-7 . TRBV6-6 CASSRSGGGDLDYEQYF TGTGCCAGCAGTCGATCGGGGGGGGGCGACCTAGACTACGAGCAGTACTTC
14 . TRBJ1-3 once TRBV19 CATIDSYSGNTIYF TGTGCCACCATTGACAGCTACTCTGGAAACACCATATATTTT
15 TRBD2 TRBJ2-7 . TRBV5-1 CASSFDGGSSYEQYF TGCGCCAGCAGCTTCGATGGCGGGAGCTCCTACGAGCAGTACTTC
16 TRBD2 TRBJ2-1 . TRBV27 CASGPLGLARNNEQFF TGTGCCAGCGGCCCCCTCGGACTAGCGAGAAACAATGAGCAGTTCTTC
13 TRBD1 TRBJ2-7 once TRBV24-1 CATGQDSSYEQYF TGTGCCACGGGACAGGATTCTTCCTACGAGCAGTACTTC
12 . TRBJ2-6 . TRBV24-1 CATNFGGNVLTF TGTGCCACCAATTTCGGTGGCAACGTCCTGACTTTC
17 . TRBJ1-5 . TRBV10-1 CASSPIKRVYSNQPQHF TGCGCCAGCAGTCCCATCAAGAGGGTGTATAGCAATCAGCCCCAGCATTTT
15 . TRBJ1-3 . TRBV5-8 CASSLRQGNRNTIYF TGTGCCAGCAGCTTGCGGCAGGGAAACAGAAACACCATATATTTT
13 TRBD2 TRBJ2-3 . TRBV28 CAGGERSTDTQYF TGTGCCGGGGGGGAGCGTAGCACAGATACGCAGTATTTT
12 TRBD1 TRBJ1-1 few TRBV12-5 CASGRDRAGAFF TGTGCTAGTGGCAGGGACAGGGCCGGAGCTTTCTTT
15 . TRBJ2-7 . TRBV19 CASSMPRTGSYEQYF TGTGCCAGTAGTATGCCTAGGACGGGATCCTACGAGCAGTACTTC
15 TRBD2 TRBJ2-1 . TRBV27 CASTAVAGAGNEQFF TGTGCCAGCACCGCCGTAGCGGGAGCGGGTAATGAGCAGTTCTTC
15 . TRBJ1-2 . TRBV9 CASSASYLGGYGYTF TGTGCCAGCAGCGCCAGTTACCTGGGGGGCTATGGCTACACCTTC
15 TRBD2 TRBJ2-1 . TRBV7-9 CASTRQGLVYNEQFF TGTGCCAGCACCCGTCAGGGACTAGTCTACAATGAGCAGTTCTTC
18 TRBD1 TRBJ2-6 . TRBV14 CASSPINRGPSGANVLTF TGTGCCAGCAGCCCTATTAACAGGGGACCCTCTGGGGCCAACGTCCTGACTTTC
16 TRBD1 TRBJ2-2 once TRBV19 CASSIRGLANTGELFF TGTGCCAGTAGTATCAGGGGGCTCGCGAACACCGGGGAGCTGTTTTTT
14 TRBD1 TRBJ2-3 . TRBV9 CASSKGQDTDTQYF TGTGCCAGCAGCAAGGGACAGGACACAGATACGCAGTATTTT
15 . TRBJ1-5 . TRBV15 CATSRGGGAGQPQHF TGTGCCACCAGCAGAGGAGGGGGGGCGGGTCAGCCCCAGCATTTT
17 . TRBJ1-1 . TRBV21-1 CASSNRRSDREDPEAFF TGTGCCAGCAGCAACCGAAGATCCGACAGGGAGGACCCTGAAGCTTTCTTT
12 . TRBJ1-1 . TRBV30 CAWSSSGTEAFF TGTGCCTGGAGTAGCTCAGGCACTGAAGCTTTCTTT
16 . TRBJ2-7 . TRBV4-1 CASSRFTAGSSYEQYF TGCGCCAGCAGCCGCTTTACAGCCGGGAGCTCCTACGAGCAGTACTTC
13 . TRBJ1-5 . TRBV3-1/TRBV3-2 CASSYRENQPQHF TGTGCCAGCAGCTACAGGGAGAATCAGCCCCAGCATTTT
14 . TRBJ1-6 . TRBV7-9 CASNPPGVESPLHF TGTGCCAGCAACCCTCCGGGGGTGGAATCACCCCTCCACTTT
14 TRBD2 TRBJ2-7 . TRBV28 CASGKGGAGAGQYF TGTGCCAGCGGCAAAGGGGGAGCGGGAGCCGGGCAGTACTTC
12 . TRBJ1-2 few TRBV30 CAWTHEGYGYTF TGTGCCTGGACCCACGAGGGTTATGGCTACACCTTC
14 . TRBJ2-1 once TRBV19 CASSRLVFLNEQFF TGTGCCAGTAGTAGACTAGTCTTCCTCAATGAGCAGTTCTTC
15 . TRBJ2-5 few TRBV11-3 CASSLGLAEQETQYF TGTGCCAGCAGCTTAGGTCTAGCAGAACAAGAGACCCAGTACTTC
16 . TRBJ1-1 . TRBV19 CASSIGGGLGATEAFF TGTGCCAGTAGTATAGGGGGGGGCCTAGGGGCCACTGAAGCTTTCTTT
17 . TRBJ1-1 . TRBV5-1 CASSLGSGSLVNTEAFF TGCGCCAGCAGCTTGGGGTCAGGGTCACTCGTGAACACTGAAGCTTTCTTT
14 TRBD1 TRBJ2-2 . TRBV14 CASSPGTVGGELFF TGTGCCAGCAGCCCAGGGACAGTGGGCGGGGAGCTGTTTTTT
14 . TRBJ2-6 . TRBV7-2 CASSTDGGANVLTF TGTGCCAGCAGCACAGACGGTGGGGCCAACGTCCTGACTTTC
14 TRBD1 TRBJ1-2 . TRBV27 CASSMRDREDGYTF TGTGCCAGCAGTATGCGGGACAGGGAGGATGGCTACACCTTC
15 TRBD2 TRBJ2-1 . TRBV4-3 CASSQLAGAYNEQFF TGCGCCAGCAGCCAACTAGCGGGAGCCTACAATGAGCAGTTCTTC